Sequencing of this T cell receptor beta chain was carried out in a study of cytomegalovirus exposure and HLA in healthy donors. Use of 60 Vbeta and 13 Jbeta primers characterized the PCR. Generated by immunoSEQ multiplex PCR, the TCRdb table keeps only in-frame clones and is missing some. The sample lists roughly 200,000 clones; more than 75% were seen once. CDR1 is SGHAT, CDR2 FQNNGV, per germline. The CDR3 sequence is 14 residues long. V was shortened by 4 bases and J by 4 bases, with 11 bases between the two germline ends. V is TRBV11-2 and J is TRBJ1-3; D not certain. The TCR comes from a woman aged 35 to 49 in good health and CMV-seronegative. The sequencing input was PBMCs. The CDR3 nucleotides are TGTGCCAGCAGCTGGGGAGATGCCGGAAACACCATATATTTT. Its translation: CASSWGDAGNTIYF.